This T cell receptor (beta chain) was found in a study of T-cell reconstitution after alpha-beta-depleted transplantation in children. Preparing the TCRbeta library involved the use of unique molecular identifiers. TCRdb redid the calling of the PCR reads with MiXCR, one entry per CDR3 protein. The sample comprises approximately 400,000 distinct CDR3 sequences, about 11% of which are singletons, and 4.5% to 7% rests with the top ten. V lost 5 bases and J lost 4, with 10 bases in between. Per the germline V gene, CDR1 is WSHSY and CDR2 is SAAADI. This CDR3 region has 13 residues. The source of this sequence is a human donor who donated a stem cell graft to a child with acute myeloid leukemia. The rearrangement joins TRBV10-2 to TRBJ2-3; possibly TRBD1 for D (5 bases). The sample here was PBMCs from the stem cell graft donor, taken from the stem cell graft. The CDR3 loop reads CASSSQGPDTQYF. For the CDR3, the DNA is TGCGCCAGCAGTTCGCAGGGCCCAGATACGCAGTATTTT.